These 10 T cell receptor beta chains came from one sample sequenced in a study of blood T cell repertoires in COVID-19. The data were produced by immunoSEQ multiplex PCR, yet TCRdb's version contains in-frame clones alone and is incomplete. The sample lists around 170,000 clones; approximately 85% were seen once. Material: PBMCs or T cells enriched from blood (not recorded which). The origin of the receptors is a woman younger than 35 who had recovered from COVID-19.

This sequence joins TRBV30 and TRBJ1-6, with 8 positions matching TRBD1. V trimming: 4 bases; J trimming: 9 bases; junction bases outside the gene matches: 5. CDR1 and CDR2 (germline): GTSNPN, SVGIG (reference sequence). The CDR3 has 13 residues. The CDR3 nucleotides are TGTGCCTGGACGACAGGGGTAGTTTCACCCCTCCACTTT. It encodes CAWTTGVVSPLHF.

This clone was counted a few times. V is TRBV7-2 and J is TRBJ1-5; D unclear. Germline lookup yields CDR1 SGHTA and CDR2 FQGNSA. The CDR3 has 13 residues. V was trimmed by 1 base and J by 8 bases, leaving 9 bases between them. In nucleotides, the CDR3 is TGTGCCAGCAGCTTAGAGCCGCTAAAGCCCCAGCATTTT. This encodes CASSLEPLKPQHF.

This clone was counted between two and nine times. This chain connects TRBV4-2 to TRBJ2-7; D might be TRBD2 (5 bases). The CDR3 is made up of 18 amino acids. CDR1 LGHNA and CDR2 YNFKEQ come from the germline V gene. Trimming shortened V by 0 bases and J by 5 bases, and 23 bases separated the two germline ends. CDR3 region: CASSQDSQVGDLAHEQYF. CDR3 in DNA: TGTGCCAGCAGCCAAGATTCCCAGGTGGGAGATCTGGCTCACGAGCAGTACTTC.

This sequence joins TRBV12-3 or TRBV12-4 and TRBJ2-7; D gene uncertain. The CDR3 is 11 residues long. V was trimmed by 4 bases and J by 3 bases, leaving 4 bases between them. CDR3 nucleotides: TGTGCCAGCAGTTCGGGCTACGAGCAGTACTTC. It specifies CASSSGYEQYF.

The V gene is TRBV27, the J gene TRBJ1-5; no clear D. The CDR3 spans 13 residues. The germline V gene has CDR1 MNHEY and CDR2 SMNVEV (reference sequence). V lost 5 bases to trimming and J lost 4 bases, with 9 bases between them. As DNA, the CDR3 is TGTGCCAGCAGTCGGTCCGCAAATCAGCCCCAGCATTTT. Its protein product is CASSRSANQPQHF.

This clone was picked up one time. This rearrangement joins TRBV11-2 to TRBJ1-6; the D gene is possibly TRBD1 (6 bases). The ends were cut back, 2 bases at V and 5 bases at J, with 10 bases in the middle. Germline values: CDR1 SGHAT, CDR2 FQNNGV. The CDR3 contains 15 residues. CDR3 sequence: CASSLPGHNNSPLHF. The DNA of the CDR3 is TGTGCCAGCAGCTTACCGGGACACAATAATTCACCCCTCCACTTT.

The rearrangement uses TRBV10-3 and TRBJ1-4; no reliable D call. The CDR3 covers 13 residues. The V gene lost 3 bases and the J gene lost 5 bases, with 7 bases spanning the gap. CDR1 and CDR2 from the germline V gene are ENHRY and SYGVKD. The DNA for the CDR3 is TGTGCCATCAGTGAAGGGAGGAATGAAAAACTGTTTTTT. It encodes CAISEGRNEKLFF.

This clone was seen once. The chain is built from TRBV5-1 and TRBJ1-4; D is undetermined. CDR1 SGHRS and CDR2 YFSETQ come from the germline V gene. The CDR3 contains 16 residues. The V gene lost 7 bases and the J gene lost 6 bases, with 22 bases spanning the gap. This CDR3 reads CASCANSGSSDEKLFF. CDR3 coding DNA: TGCGCCAGCTGTGCAAACTCGGGGTCATCGGATGAAAAACTGTTTTTT.

V is TRBV3-1 (or the pseudogene TRBV3-2) and J is TRBJ2-5, with TRBD2 matching over 8 bases. Germline V CDR1 and CDR2: LGHDT, YNNKEL (reference sequence). CDR3 length equals 15 residues. V lost 7 bases to trimming and J lost 5 bases; unmatched junction nucleotides: 12. CDR3 coding DNA: TGTGCCAGCACCCCTTCCCGGGGGGGCGCCGAGACCCAGTACTTC. Encoded protein: CASTPSRGGAETQYF.

V gene TRBV5-1 combines with J gene TRBJ2-7; TRBD1 matches at 8 bases. The CDR3 length is 13 residues. Unmatched junction bases numbered 4, after V lost 2 bases and J lost 6 bases. Germline V lookup: CDR1 SGHRS, CDR2 YFSETQ. CDR3: CASSLTGGFEQYF. The CDR3 bases are TGCGCCAGCAGCTTAACAGGGGGGTTCGAGCAGTACTTC.